The rows below give T cell receptor beta chains drawn from one sample of a study of beta chain features in type 1 diabetes. TCRdb's copy holds only in-frame clones and misses some; the assay was immunoSEQ multiplex PCR. The sample carries 900,000 or so clones, roughly a sixth recorded once. The sample was naive CD4+ T cells from blood. The receptors stem from a woman younger than 30 in good health. The CDR3 runs from the conserved cysteine through the conserved F or W. The D gene is left open where the match is weak. Expanded clones get a size class; other rows say once, few or many, or leave the size out.

abundance: .; v_gene: TRBV7-2; d_gene: .; j_gene: TRBJ1-2; CDR3aa: CASSLAPQGRGYTF; CDR3nt: TGTGCCAGCAGCTTAGCGCCCCAGGGGCGTGGCTACACCTTC
abundance: .; v_gene: TRBV2; d_gene: .; j_gene: TRBJ1-5; CDR3aa: CASSEGNSNQPQHF; CDR3nt: TGTGCCAGCAGTGAAGGAAATAGCAATCAGCCCCAGCATTTT
abundance: .; v_gene: TRBV14; d_gene: TRBD1; j_gene: TRBJ2-7; CDR3aa: CASSQGGAGTGKFF; CDR3nt: TGTGCCAGCAGCCAAGGCGGCGCTGGGACAGGGAAATTTTTC
abundance: few; v_gene: TRBV29-1; d_gene: TRBD1; j_gene: TRBJ1-2; CDR3aa: CSEGQAHYGYTF; CDR3nt: TGCAGCGAGGGACAGGCCCACTATGGCTACACCTTC
abundance: .; v_gene: TRBV10-3; d_gene: .; j_gene: TRBJ2-1; CDR3aa: CAISLGSYNEQFF; CDR3nt: TGTGCCATCAGCCTCGGCTCCTACAATGAGCAGTTCTTC
abundance: few; v_gene: TRBV29-1; d_gene: TRBD1; j_gene: TRBJ1-1; CDR3aa: CSAVRGVYTEAFF; CDR3nt: TGCAGCGCCGTCAGGGGGGTCTACACTGAAGCTTTCTTT
abundance: .; v_gene: TRBV5-1; d_gene: TRBD2; j_gene: TRBJ2-7; CDR3aa: CASSLGLAGFYEQYF; CDR3nt: TGCGCCAGCAGCTTGGGGCTAGCGGGGTTCTACGAGCAGTACTTC
abundance: .; v_gene: TRBV6-5; d_gene: .; j_gene: TRBJ1-1; CDR3aa: CASSYGTGNTEAFF; CDR3nt: TGTGCCAGCAGTTACGGGACGGGAAACACTGAAGCTTTCTTT
abundance: few; v_gene: TRBV4-2; d_gene: .; j_gene: TRBJ2-1; CDR3aa: CASSQDAGAYNEQFF; CDR3nt: TGTGCCAGCAGCCAAGATGCAGGGGCGTACAATGAGCAGTTCTTC
abundance: .; v_gene: TRBV5-1; d_gene: TRBD2; j_gene: TRBJ2-3; CDR3aa: CASSLRTRLAGGGGADTQYF; CDR3nt: TGCGCCAGCAGCTTGAGGACGCGGCTAGCGGGAGGAGGTGGGGCAGATACGCAGTATTTT
abundance: .; v_gene: TRBV6-1; d_gene: .; j_gene: TRBJ1-1; CDR3aa: CASNGQLNTEAFF; CDR3nt: TGTGCCAGCAATGGACAGTTAAACACTGAAGCTTTCTTT